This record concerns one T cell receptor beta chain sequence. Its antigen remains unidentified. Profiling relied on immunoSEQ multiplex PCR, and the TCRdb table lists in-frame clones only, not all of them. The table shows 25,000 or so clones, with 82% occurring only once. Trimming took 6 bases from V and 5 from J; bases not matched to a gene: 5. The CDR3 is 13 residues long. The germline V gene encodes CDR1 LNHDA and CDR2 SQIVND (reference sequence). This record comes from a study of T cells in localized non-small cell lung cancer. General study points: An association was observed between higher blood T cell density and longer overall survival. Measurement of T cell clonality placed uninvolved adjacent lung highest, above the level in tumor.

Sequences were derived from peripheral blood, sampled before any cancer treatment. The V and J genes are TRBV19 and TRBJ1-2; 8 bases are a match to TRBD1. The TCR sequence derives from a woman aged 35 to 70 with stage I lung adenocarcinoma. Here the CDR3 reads CASSWTGKYGYTF. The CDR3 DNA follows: TGTGCCAGTAGCTGGACAGGGAAATATGGCTACACCTTC. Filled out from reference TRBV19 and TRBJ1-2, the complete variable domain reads DGGITQSPKYLFRKEGQNVTLSCEQNLNHDAMYWYRQDPGQGLRLIYYSQIVNDFQKGDIAEGYSVSREKKESFPLTVTSAQKNPTAFYLCASSWTGKYGYTFGSGTRLTVV.